The rows below give T cell receptor beta chains drawn from one sample of a study of T cells in tuberculosis. Produced via immunoSEQ multiplex PCR; TCRdb's table is partial and in-frame only. The table lists around 32,000 clones, roughly 94% of them singletons, with 6.5% to 8% in the top ten. Sequenced: PBMCs. These receptors were collected from a donor aged 10-29 years with latent tuberculosis or without tuberculosis infection. Each CDR3 is given with its conserved first and last residue. Each record gives: J gene, clone size, D gene, V gene, CDR3 DNA, CDR3 protein. D genes are given only for firm matches. Expanded clones get a size class; other rows say once, few or many, or leave the size out.

J: TRBJ2-1
size: .
D: .
V: TRBV4-2
DNA: TGTGCCAGCAGCTCCCGGGACAAGTACAATGAGCAGTTCTTC
CDR3: CASSSRDKYNEQFF

J: TRBJ2-1
size: .
D: TRBD2
V: TRBV2
DNA: TGTGCCAGCAGGACCGGACTAGCCTCCTACAATGAGCAGTTCTTC
CDR3: CASRTGLASYNEQFF

J: TRBJ2-7
size: .
D: .
V: TRBV11-2
DNA: TGTGCCAGCAGCTTAGAGGGCAACGAGCAGTACTTC
CDR3: CASSLEGNEQYF

J: TRBJ1-2
size: once
D: TRBD1
V: TRBV7-2
DNA: TGTGCCAGCAGCCTTCAATTCGACAGGGTAAGGCGTGGCTACACCTTC
CDR3: CASSLQFDRVRRGYTF

J: TRBJ2-5
size: .
D: .
V: TRBV20-1
DNA: TGCAGTGTCCGCGCCGTAGTAGACCAGTACTTC
CDR3: CSVRAVVDQYF

J: TRBJ1-2
size: .
D: TRBD1
V: TRBV19
DNA: TGTGCCAGTAGTATTCCCGGGACAGGGGAGGCCTATGGCTACACCTTC
CDR3: CASSIPGTGEAYGYTF

J: TRBJ2-2
size: .
D: TRBD1
V: TRBV7-3
DNA: TGTGCCAGCAGCCCACCCGGACAGGGAAACACCGGGGAGCTGTTTTTT
CDR3: CASSPPGQGNTGELFF

J: TRBJ1-4
size: .
D: TRBD1
V: TRBV19
DNA: TGTGCCAGTAGTATATTTCCGGGACAGAGTGCAACTAATGAAAAACTGTTTTTT
CDR3: CASSIFPGQSATNEKLFF

J: TRBJ1-2
size: .
D: TRBD1
V: TRBV2
DNA: TGTGCCAGCCAAGGACAGGCCTATGGCTACACCTTC
CDR3: CASQGQAYGYTF

J: TRBJ1-1
size: .
D: .
V: TRBV11-2
DNA: TGTGCCAGCAGCTTCAGGGACACTGAAGCTTTCTTT
CDR3: CASSFRDTEAFF

J: TRBJ2-7
size: .
D: TRBD1
V: TRBV30
DNA: TGTGCCTGGAGTCGCGGGACAGGGGGCACGCAGTACTTC
CDR3: CAWSRGTGGTQYF

J: TRBJ1-2
size: .
D: .
V: TRBV5-1
DNA: TGCGCCAGCAGCGACAGCTACGGCTACACCTTC
CDR3: CASSDSYGYTF

J: TRBJ1-2
size: .
D: TRBD1
V: TRBV7-3
DNA: TGTGCCAGCAGCTCTACGTACGACAGGGCTAACTATGGCTACACCTTC
CDR3: CASSSTYDRANYGYTF

J: TRBJ2-2
size: .
D: TRBD1
V: TRBV11-3
DNA: TGTGCCAGCAGCTATATGGGACAGCGGGAGCTGTTTTTT
CDR3: CASSYMGQRELFF

J: TRBJ2-7
size: .
D: .
V: TRBV5-1
DNA: TGCGCCAGCAGCTTGGGGGGGCTAACCTACGAGCAGTACTTC
CDR3: CASSLGGLTYEQYF

J: TRBJ1-1
size: .
D: TRBD1
V: TRBV5-4
DNA: TGTGCCAGCAGCTTAGACAGGGGTCTACCTTTGAACACTGAAGCTTTCTTT
CDR3: CASSLDRGLPLNTEAFF

J: TRBJ1-3
size: .
D: TRBD1
V: TRBV4-3
DNA: TGCGCCAGCAGCCAAACACCGGGACAGGGTCTTTCTGGAAACACCATATATTTT
CDR3: CASSQTPGQGLSGNTIYF

J: TRBJ2-1
size: .
D: .
V: TRBV25-1
DNA: TGTGCCACCCACCCATCGATAGGGGGCTCCTACAATGAGCAGTTCTTC
CDR3: CATHPSIGGSYNEQFF

J: TRBJ1-5
size: .
D: TRBD1
V: TRBV18
DNA: TGTGCCAGCTCACCTTTAGGCTTCACCGGGACAGGGGGCATCCAGCCCCAGCATTTT
CDR3: CASSPLGFTGTGGIQPQHF

J: TRBJ2-7
size: .
D: TRBD2
V: TRBV6-5
DNA: TGTGCCACAGGGAGGGGAACCTACGAGCAGTACTTC
CDR3: CATGRGTYEQYF

J: TRBJ1-1
size: .
D: .
V: TRBV29-1
DNA: TGCAGCGTTCACAGGGTGGAAGGGAACACTGAAGCTTTCTTT
CDR3: CSVHRVEGNTEAFF

J: TRBJ2-5
size: .
D: .
V: TRBV30
DNA: TGTGCCTGGAGTTATTCGAGTGAGACCCAGTACTTC
CDR3: CAWSYSSETQYF

J: TRBJ2-1
size: .
D: .
V: TRBV7-9
DNA: TGTGCCAGCATTCCCCGCGACTACTCCTACAATGAGCAGTTCTTC
CDR3: CASIPRDYSYNEQFF

J: TRBJ2-2
size: once
D: TRBD2
V: TRBV5-4
DNA: TGTGCCAGCAGCTTGGTTAGCGGGAGGCCGTGGACCGGGGAGCTGTTTTTT
CDR3: CASSLVSGRPWTGELFF

J: TRBJ2-3
size: few
D: .
V: TRBV2
DNA: TGTGCCAGCAGTGAACAACTCACCCTGCCCCCGGATACGCAGTATTTT
CDR3: CASSEQLTLPPDTQYF

J: TRBJ1-2
size: .
D: TRBD1
V: TRBV11-1
DNA: TGTGCCAGCAGCTCGACAGGGTATGGCTACACCTTC
CDR3: CASSSTGYGYTF

J: TRBJ2-1
size: .
D: TRBD2
V: TRBV14
DNA: TGTGCCAGCAGCCGGACTAGCGGGATCTACAATGAGCAGTTCTTC
CDR3: CASSRTSGIYNEQFF

J: TRBJ1-1
size: .
D: .
V: TRBV10-3
DNA: TGTGCCATCAGTGAGTCTGGGGCAGCTAACACTGAAGCTTTCTTT
CDR3: CAISESGAANTEAFF

J: TRBJ1-1
size: .
D: .
V: TRBV29-1
DNA: TGCAGCGAGGGGTTTGCGAACACTGAAGCTTTCTTT
CDR3: CSEGFANTEAFF

J: TRBJ2-2
size: .
D: TRBD2
V: TRBV6-5
DNA: TGTGCCAGCAGAACTAGCGGGACGGCCACCGGGGAGCTGTTTTTT
CDR3: CASRTSGTATGELFF

J: TRBJ1-2
size: .
D: .
V: TRBV30
DNA: TGTGCCTGGACCTCCGGGACAAACTACTATGGCTACACCTTC
CDR3: CAWTSGTNYYGYTF

J: TRBJ2-2
size: .
D: TRBD1
V: TRBV5-1
DNA: TGCGCCAGCAGCTTTAGACAGGGGATTGTTAACACCGGGGAGCTGTTTTTT
CDR3: CASSFRQGIVNTGELFF

J: TRBJ1-5
size: .
D: .
V: TRBV19
DNA: TGTGCCAGTAGTATTAAACCGGGAATTGGCAATCAGCCCCAGCATTTT
CDR3: CASSIKPGIGNQPQHF

J: TRBJ2-2
size: .
D: .
V: TRBV6-5
DNA: TGTGCCAGCAGTTACCAAAGCGCCGTGAACACCGGGGAGCTGTTTTTT
CDR3: CASSYQSAVNTGELFF

J: TRBJ1-4
size: .
D: TRBD1
V: TRBV29-1
DNA: TGCAGCGTTGAAGGGACAGGGGGTAATGAAAAACTGTTTTTT
CDR3: CSVEGTGGNEKLFF

J: TRBJ2-5
size: .
D: TRBD2
V: TRBV7-7
DNA: TGTGCCAGCAGCCCCGGACTAGCGGGATCCCAAGAGACCCAGTACTTC
CDR3: CASSPGLAGSQETQYF

J: TRBJ1-5
size: .
D: .
V: TRBV15
DNA: TGTGCCACCAGCAGAGATCGGGTGCCCCAGCATTTT
CDR3: CATSRDRVPQHF

J: TRBJ1-5
size: .
D: TRBD1
V: TRBV4-1
DNA: TGCGCCAGCAGCCAGGTAACAGGGGGCGGCCAGCCCCAGCATTTT
CDR3: CASSQVTGGGQPQHF

J: TRBJ2-2
size: .
D: .
V: TRBV7-2
DNA: TGTGCCAGCAGCCTCCTGGGGGGGAACACCGGGGAGCTGTTTTTT
CDR3: CASSLLGGNTGELFF

J: TRBJ2-3
size: .
D: .
V: TRBV28
DNA: TGTGCCAGCAGTTTTTACAGTTCCTTTAGCACAGATACGCAGTATTTT
CDR3: CASSFYSSFSTDTQYF

J: TRBJ2-7
size: .
D: .
V: TRBV18
DNA: TGTGCCAGCTCACCAGAAGGAAAAGGGGGTTACGAGCAGTACTTC
CDR3: CASSPEGKGGYEQYF

J: TRBJ2-7
size: .
D: TRBD2
V: TRBV29-1
DNA: TGCAGCGTCCTAGCGGGATCGACCTACGAGCAGTACTTC
CDR3: CSVLAGSTYEQYF

J: TRBJ1-3
size: .
D: .
V: TRBV10-2
DNA: TGCGCCAGCAGTGAGCCACAGGGTCCTGGAGGAAACACCATATATTTT
CDR3: CASSEPQGPGGNTIYF

J: TRBJ2-5
size: .
D: .
V: TRBV6-1
DNA: TGTGCCAGCAGTGAAGTTGGCAGGGAAGAGACCCAGTACTTC
CDR3: CASSEVGREETQYF

J: TRBJ2-3
size: .
D: .
V: TRBV5-1
DNA: TGCGCCAGCAGCGGAGGGAGGAACACAGATACGCAGTATTTT
CDR3: CASSGGRNTDTQYF

J: TRBJ2-7
size: .
D: .
V: TRBV6-1
DNA: TGTGCCAGCAGTGCGTCGGTCGAGCTAGCATATCGCGAGCAGTACTTC
CDR3: CASSASVELAYREQYF